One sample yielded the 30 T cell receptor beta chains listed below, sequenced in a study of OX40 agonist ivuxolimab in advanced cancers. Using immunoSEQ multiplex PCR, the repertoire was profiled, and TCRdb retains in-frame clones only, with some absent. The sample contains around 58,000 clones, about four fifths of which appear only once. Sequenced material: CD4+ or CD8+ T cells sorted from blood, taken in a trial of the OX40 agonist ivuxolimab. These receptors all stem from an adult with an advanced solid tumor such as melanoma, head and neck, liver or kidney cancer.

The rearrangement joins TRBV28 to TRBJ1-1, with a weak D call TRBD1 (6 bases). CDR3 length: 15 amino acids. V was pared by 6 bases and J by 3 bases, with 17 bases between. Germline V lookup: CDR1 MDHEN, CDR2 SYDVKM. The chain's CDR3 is CASRIRGLVHTEAFF. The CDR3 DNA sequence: TGTGCCAGCAGGATAAGGGGGTTAGTTCACACTGAAGCTTTCTTT.

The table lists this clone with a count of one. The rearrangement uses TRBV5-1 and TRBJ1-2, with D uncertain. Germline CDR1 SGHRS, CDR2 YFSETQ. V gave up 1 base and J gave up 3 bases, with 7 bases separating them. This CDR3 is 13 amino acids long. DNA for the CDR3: TGCGCCAGCAGCTTGTTCGCGGACTATGGCTACACCTTC. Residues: CASSLFADYGYTF. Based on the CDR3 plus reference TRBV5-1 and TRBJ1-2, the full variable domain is KAGVTQTPRYLIKTRGQQVTLSCSPISGHRSVSWYQQTPGQGLQFLFEYFSETQRNKGNFPGRFSGRQFSNSRSEMNVSTLELGDSALYLCASSLFADYGYTFGSGTRLTVV.

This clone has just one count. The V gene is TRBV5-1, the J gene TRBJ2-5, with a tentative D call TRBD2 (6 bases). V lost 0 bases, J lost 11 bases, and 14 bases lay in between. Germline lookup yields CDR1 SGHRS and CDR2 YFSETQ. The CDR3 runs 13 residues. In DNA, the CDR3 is TGCGCCAGCAGCTTGGGATCAGGACGGGAGCAGTACTTC. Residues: CASSLGSGREQYF.

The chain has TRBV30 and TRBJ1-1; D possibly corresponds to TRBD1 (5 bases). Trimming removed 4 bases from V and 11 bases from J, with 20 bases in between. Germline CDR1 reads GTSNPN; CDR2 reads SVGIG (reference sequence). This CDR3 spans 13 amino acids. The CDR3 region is CAWTRTSPGGAFF. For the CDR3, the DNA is TGTGCCTGGACCCGGACATCTCCTGGAGGGGCTTTCTTT.

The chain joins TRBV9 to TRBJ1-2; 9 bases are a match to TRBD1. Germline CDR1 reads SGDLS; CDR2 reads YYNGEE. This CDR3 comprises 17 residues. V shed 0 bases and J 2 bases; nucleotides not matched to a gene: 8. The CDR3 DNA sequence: TGTGCCAGCAGCGTAGGGGACAGGGAAAGGTTCAACTATGGCTACACCTTC. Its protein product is CASSVGDRERFNYGYTF.

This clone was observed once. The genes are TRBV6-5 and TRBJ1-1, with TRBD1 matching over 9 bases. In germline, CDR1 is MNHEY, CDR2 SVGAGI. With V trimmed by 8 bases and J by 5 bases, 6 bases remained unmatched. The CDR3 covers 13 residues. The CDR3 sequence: CASGGQGNTEAFF. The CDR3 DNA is TGTGCCAGCGGAGGACAGGGGAATACTGAAGCTTTCTTT.

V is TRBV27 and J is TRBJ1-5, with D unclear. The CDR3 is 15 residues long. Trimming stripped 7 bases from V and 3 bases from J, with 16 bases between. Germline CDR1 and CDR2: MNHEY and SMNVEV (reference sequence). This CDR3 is CASTPRAPINQPQHF. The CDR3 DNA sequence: TGTGCCAGCACCCCGCGGGCCCCCATCAATCAGCCCCAGCATTTT.

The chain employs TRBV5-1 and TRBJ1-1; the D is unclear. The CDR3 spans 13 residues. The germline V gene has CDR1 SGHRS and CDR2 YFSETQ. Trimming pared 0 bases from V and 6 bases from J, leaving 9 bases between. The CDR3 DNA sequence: TGCGCCAGCAGCTTGGATCCACTTGCTGAAGCTTTCTTT. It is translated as CASSLDPLAEAFF.

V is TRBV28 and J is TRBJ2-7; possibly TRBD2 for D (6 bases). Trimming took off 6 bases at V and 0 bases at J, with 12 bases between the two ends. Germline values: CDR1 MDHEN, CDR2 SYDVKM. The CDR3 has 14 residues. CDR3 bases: TGTGCCAGCAGGGGTAGGAGGGGCTCCTACGAGCAGTACTTC. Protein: CASRGRRGSYEQYF.

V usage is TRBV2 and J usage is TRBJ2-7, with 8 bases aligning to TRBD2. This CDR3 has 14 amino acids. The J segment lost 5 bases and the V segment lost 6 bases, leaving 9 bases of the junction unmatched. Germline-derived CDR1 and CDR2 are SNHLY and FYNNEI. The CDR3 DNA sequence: TGTGCCAGCAGAACTAGCGGTATCGGGAACGAGCAGTACTTC. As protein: CASRTSGIGNEQYF.

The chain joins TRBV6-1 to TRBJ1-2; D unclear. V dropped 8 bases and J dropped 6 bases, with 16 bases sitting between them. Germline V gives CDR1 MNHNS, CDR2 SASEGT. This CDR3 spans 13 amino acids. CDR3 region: CASWGPVGHGYTF. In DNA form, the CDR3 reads TGTGCCAGCTGGGGTCCCGTCGGTCATGGCTACACCTTC.

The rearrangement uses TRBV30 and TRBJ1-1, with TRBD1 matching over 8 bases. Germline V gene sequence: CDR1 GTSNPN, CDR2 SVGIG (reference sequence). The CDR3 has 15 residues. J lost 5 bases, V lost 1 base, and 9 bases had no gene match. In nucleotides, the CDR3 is TGTGCCTGGAGTGAGTTTAGGACAGGGAATACTGAAGCTTTCTTT. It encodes CAWSEFRTGNTEAFF.

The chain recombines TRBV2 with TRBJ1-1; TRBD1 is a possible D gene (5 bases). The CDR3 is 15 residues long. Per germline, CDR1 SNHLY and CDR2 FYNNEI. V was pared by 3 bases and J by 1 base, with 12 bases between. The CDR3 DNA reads TGTGCCAGCAGTGAGTTCGTCCAGGGGAACACTGAAGCTTTCTTT. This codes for CASSEFVQGNTEAFF.

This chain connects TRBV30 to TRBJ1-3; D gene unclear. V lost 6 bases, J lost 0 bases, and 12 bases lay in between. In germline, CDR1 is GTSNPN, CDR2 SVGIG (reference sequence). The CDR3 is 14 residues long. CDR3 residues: CACQTGNSGNTIYF. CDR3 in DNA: TGTGCCTGCCAGACGGGTAACTCTGGAAACACCATATATTTT.

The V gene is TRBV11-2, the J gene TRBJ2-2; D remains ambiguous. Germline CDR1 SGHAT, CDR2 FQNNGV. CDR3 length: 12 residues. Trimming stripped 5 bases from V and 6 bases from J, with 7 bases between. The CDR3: CASSPPAGELFF. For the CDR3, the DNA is TGTGCCAGCAGCCCTCCGGCCGGGGAGCTGTTTTTT.

The CDR3 is CASSYSLPSQGARGYTF. The CDR3, as DNA: TGTGCCAGCAGTTACTCTTTACCCTCTCAGGGGGCGAGAGGCTACACCTTC. This chain joins TRBV28 and TRBJ1-2; the match to TRBD1 covers 8 bases. V trimming: 4 bases; J trimming: 8 bases; junction bases outside the gene matches: 18. This CDR3 spans 17 amino acids. The germline gives CDR1 MDHEN, CDR2 SYDVKM.

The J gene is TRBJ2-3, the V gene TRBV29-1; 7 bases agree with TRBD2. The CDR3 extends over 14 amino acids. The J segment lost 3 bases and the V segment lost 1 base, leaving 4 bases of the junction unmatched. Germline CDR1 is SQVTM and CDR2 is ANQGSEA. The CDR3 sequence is CSVEVGRATDTQYF. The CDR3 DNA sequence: TGCAGCGTTGAAGTGGGGAGGGCGACAGATACGCAGTATTTT.

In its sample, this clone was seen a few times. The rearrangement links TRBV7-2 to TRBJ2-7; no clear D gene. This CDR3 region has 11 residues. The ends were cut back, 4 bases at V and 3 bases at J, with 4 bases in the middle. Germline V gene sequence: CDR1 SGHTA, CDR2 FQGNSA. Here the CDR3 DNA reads TGTGCCAGCAGCTCATTCTACGAGCAGTACTTC. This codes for CASSSFYEQYF.

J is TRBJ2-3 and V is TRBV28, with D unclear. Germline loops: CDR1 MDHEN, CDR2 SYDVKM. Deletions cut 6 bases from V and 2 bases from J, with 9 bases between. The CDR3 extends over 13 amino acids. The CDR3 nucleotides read TGTGCCAGCAGGAACACCGCCACAGATACGCAGTATTTT. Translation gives CASRNTATDTQYF.

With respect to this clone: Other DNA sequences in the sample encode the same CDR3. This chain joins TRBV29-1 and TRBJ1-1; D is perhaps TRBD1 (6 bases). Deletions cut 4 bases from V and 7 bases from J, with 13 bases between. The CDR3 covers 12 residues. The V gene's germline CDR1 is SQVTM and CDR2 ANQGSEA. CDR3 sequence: CSVGILQGEAFF. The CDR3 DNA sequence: TGCAGCGTTGGGATTCTACAGGGTGAAGCTTTCTTT.

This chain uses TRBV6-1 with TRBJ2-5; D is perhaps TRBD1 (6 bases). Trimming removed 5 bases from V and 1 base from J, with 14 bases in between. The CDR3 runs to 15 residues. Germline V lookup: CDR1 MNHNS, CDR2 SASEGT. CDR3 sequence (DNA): TGTGCCAGCAGTACCTCCGGGACAAGCCAAGAGACCCAGTACTTC. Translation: CASSTSGTSQETQYF.

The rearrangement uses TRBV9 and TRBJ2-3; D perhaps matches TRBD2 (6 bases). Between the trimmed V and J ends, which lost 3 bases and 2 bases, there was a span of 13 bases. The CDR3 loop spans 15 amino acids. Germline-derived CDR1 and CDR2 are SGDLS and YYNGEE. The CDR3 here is CASSAGGSYTDTQYF. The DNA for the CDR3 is TGTGCCAGCAGCGCTGGGGGGAGTTACACAGATACGCAGTATTTT.

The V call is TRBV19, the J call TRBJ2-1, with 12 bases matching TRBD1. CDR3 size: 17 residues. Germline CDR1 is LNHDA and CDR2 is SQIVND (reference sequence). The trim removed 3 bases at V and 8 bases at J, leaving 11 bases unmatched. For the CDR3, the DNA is TGTGCCAGTAGTATCATAACCGGGACAGGGGGCTTAGATGAGCAGTTCTTC. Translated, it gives CASSIITGTGGLDEQFF.

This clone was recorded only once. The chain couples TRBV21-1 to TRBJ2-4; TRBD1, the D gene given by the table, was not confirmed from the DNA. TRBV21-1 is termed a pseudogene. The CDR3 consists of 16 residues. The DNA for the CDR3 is TGTGCCAGCAGCAAAGGGACAGATGTAGCCAAAAACATTCAGTACTTC. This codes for CASSKGTDVAKNIQYF.

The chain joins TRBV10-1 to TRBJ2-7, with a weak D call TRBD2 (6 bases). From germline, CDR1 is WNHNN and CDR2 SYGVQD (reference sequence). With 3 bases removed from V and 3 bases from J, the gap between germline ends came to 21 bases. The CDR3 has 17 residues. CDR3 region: CASSDLRSGDFGYEQYF. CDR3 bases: TGCGCCAGCAGTGACCTCCGATCGGGAGATTTCGGCTACGAGCAGTACTTC.

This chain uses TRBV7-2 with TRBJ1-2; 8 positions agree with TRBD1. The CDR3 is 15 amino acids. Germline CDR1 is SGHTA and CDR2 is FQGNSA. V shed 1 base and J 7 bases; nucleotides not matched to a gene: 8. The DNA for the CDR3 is TGTGCCAGCAGCTTAGTGTCCCGACAGGGGTCTGGCTACACCTTC. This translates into CASSLVSRQGSGYTF.

CDR3 amino acids: CAWSVMSNEKLFF. CDR3 DNA sequence: TGTGCCTGGAGTGTAATGTCCAATGAAAAACTGTTTTTT. The V call is TRBV30, the J call TRBJ1-4; D uncertain. V was trimmed by 0 bases and J by 5 bases, leaving 7 bases between them. The CDR3 totals 13 residues. The germline gives CDR1 GTSNPN, CDR2 SVGIG (reference sequence).

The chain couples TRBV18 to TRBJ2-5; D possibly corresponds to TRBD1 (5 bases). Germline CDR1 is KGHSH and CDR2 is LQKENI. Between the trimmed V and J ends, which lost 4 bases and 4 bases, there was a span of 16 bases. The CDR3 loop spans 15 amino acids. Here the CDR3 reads CASSQTAQGSETQYF. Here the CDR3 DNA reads TGTGCCAGCTCACAAACGGCCCAGGGTTCAGAGACCCAGTACTTC.

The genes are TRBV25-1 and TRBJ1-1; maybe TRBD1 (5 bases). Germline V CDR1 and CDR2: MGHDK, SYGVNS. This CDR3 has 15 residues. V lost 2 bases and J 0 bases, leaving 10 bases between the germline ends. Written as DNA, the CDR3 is TGTGCCAGCAGTGAACAGGGAGAAATGAACACTGAAGCTTTCTTT. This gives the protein CASSEQGEMNTEAFF.

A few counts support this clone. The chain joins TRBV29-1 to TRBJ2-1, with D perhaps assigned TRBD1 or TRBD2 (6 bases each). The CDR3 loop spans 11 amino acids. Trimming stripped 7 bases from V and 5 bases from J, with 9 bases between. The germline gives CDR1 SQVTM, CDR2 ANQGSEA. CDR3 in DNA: TGCAGCGGGGGGGCGGACAATGAGCAGTTCTTC. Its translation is CSGGADNEQFF.